Listed here are 32 T cell receptor beta chains from one sample, sequenced in a study of blood T cell repertoires in COVID-19. The repertoire was sequenced with immunoSEQ multiplex PCR; TCRdb's copy has only in-frame clones and lacks some. The table includes roughly 100,000 clones, 84% detected once. The sample comprised peripheral blood. These receptors were obtained from a middle-aged man with active or convalescent COVID-19.

V usage is TRBV7-9 and J usage is TRBJ1-5; no clear D. The germline CDR1 and CDR2 sequences are SEHNR and FQNEAQ (reference sequence). The CDR3 consists of 15 residues. The ends were cut back, 7 bases at V and 3 bases at J, with 16 bases in the middle. CDR3 loop: CASIKKQVNNQPQHF. CDR3 sequence (DNA): TGTGCCAGCATCAAAAAGCAGGTCAACAATCAGCCCCAGCATTTT. Full variable domain (remainder filled in from reference TRBV7-9 and TRBJ1-5): DTGVSQNPRHKITKRGQNVTFRCDPISEHNRLYWYRQTLGQGPEFLTYFQNEAQLEKSRLLSDRFSAERPKGSFSTLEIQRTEQGDSAMYLCASIKKQVNNQPQHFGDGTRLSIL.

The rearrangement joins TRBV18 to TRBJ1-6; D unresolved. The V end was cut by 3 bases, the J end by 9 bases, with 18 bases between. This CDR3 spans 16 amino acids. Germline V lookup: CDR1 KGHSH, CDR2 LQKENI. CDR3 sequence: CASSPVFVGEGSPLHF. The CDR3 DNA reads TGTGCCAGCTCACCGGTTTTTGTCGGGGAGGGTTCACCCCTCCACTTT.

This rearrangement joins TRBV4-2 to TRBJ2-7, with a weak D call TRBD2 (8 bases). The CDR3 covers 16 residues. Trimming took 0 bases from V and 3 from J, leaving 15 bases between them. Germline CDR1 reads LGHNA; CDR2 reads YNFKEQ. CDR3 in amino acids: CASSQDEGAGGYEQYF. CDR3 sequence (DNA): TGTGCCAGCAGCCAAGATGAGGGGGCGGGGGGCTACGAGCAGTACTTC.

The rearrangement links TRBV27 to TRBJ2-5, with D perhaps matching TRBD1 (5 bases). V shed 5 bases and J shed 1 base, with 8 bases lying between them. Germline V gives CDR1 MNHEY, CDR2 SMNVEV (reference sequence). The CDR3 consists of 13 residues. Written as DNA, the CDR3 is TGTGCCAGCAGTCGGACACCCCAAGAGACCCAGTACTTC. This gives the protein CASSRTPQETQYF.

The chain recombines TRBV9 with TRBJ2-5; a possible D gene is TRBD2 (7 bases). V lost 2 bases, J lost 5 bases, and 22 bases lay in between. CDR1 and CDR2 from the germline V gene are SGDLS and YYNGEE. The CDR3 is 17 residues long. The CDR3 nucleotides read TGTGCCAGCAGCGTGGGAGGGGGGGCTCTCACCCCCGAGACCCAGTACTTC. Protein: CASSVGGGALTPETQYF.

This clone was seen a few times. This chain links TRBV3-1 (or the pseudogene TRBV3-2) with TRBJ1-1, with D perhaps TRBD1 (6 bases). CDR3 length: 15 residues. The ends were cut back, 4 bases at V and 2 bases at J, with 14 bases in the middle. The V gene's germline CDR1 is LGHDT and CDR2 YNNKEL (reference sequence). CDR3 coding DNA: TGTGCCAGCAGCCCCTGGACAGAGATAAACACTGAAGCTTTCTTT. Translated: CASSPWTEINTEAFF.

The chain is built from TRBV10-3 and TRBJ1-1, with TRBD1 matching 10 bases. The CDR3 spans 17 residues. The germline CDR1 and CDR2 sequences are ENHRY and SYGVKD. V shed 9 bases and J 1 base; nucleotides not matched to a gene: 14. In DNA, the CDR3 is TGTGCCATTCAACCCACCCCTCGGGACAGGGGGAACACTGAAGCTTTCTTT. Translating it yields CAIQPTPRDRGNTEAFF.

This chain uses TRBV19 with TRBJ2-1, with D possibly being TRBD1 (5 bases). The germline CDR1 and CDR2 sequences are LNHDA and SQIVND (reference sequence). Trimming took 3 bases from V and 5 from J, leaving 17 bases between them. The CDR3 consists of 16 residues. DNA for the CDR3: TGTGCCAGTAGTATGAAGGGCGCACTGGGGCACAATGAGCAGTTCTTC. Protein: CASSMKGALGHNEQFF.

In this sample, this clone turned up a few times. The chain links TRBV18 to TRBJ1-1; D is ambiguous. Germline assignment: CDR1 KGHSH and CDR2 LQKENI. With 3 bases removed from V and 6 bases from J, the gap between germline ends came to 11 bases. The CDR3 totals 13 residues. The CDR3, as DNA: TGTGCCAGCTCACCCCGGGAAGGCTCTGAAGCTTTCTTT. Residues: CASSPREGSEAFF.

The rearrangement joins TRBV9 to TRBJ2-5; 7 bases match TRBD1. This CDR3 is 15 amino acids long. CDR1 is SGDLS and CDR2 is YYNGEE in the germline V gene. The J segment lost 5 bases and the V segment lost 0 bases, leaving 7 bases of the junction unmatched. The CDR3 sequence is CASSVAAGGMETQYF. Here the CDR3 DNA reads TGTGCCAGCAGCGTAGCGGCAGGGGGAATGGAGACCCAGTACTTC.

The chain has TRBV10-3 and TRBJ1-1, with D perhaps matching TRBD1 (6 bases). V was clipped by 10 bases and J by 1 base, with 10 bases between them. Germline-derived CDR1 and CDR2 are ENHRY and SYGVKD. This CDR3 spans 12 amino acids. This CDR3 reads CATQQGNTEAFF. The DNA for the CDR3 is TGTGCCACCCAACAGGGGAACACTGAAGCTTTCTTT.

J is TRBJ2-6 and V is TRBV4-3; TRBD1 matches 11 bases. The CDR3 is 19 residues long. The junction had 4 bases not matched to a gene; V was cut back by 0 bases and J by 0 bases. The germline V gene has CDR1 LGHNA and CDR2 YSLEER. CDR3: CASSQERGTGGSGANVLTF. The CDR3 DNA follows: TGCGCCAGCAGCCAAGAACGAGGGACAGGGGGCTCTGGGGCCAACGTCCTGACTTTC.

The chain joins TRBV5-4 to TRBJ2-3; 10 bases match TRBD2. There are 16 residues in the CDR3. The germline CDR1 and CDR2 sequences are SGHNT and YYREEE (reference sequence). Trimming cost V 3 bases and J 5 bases; bases outside gene matches: 9. CDR3 nucleotide sequence: TGTGCCAGCAGCTCGCGAGCGGGGGGGCGACAAGATACGCAGTATTTT. Translation: CASSSRAGGRQDTQYF.

The V gene is TRBV5-8, the J gene TRBJ1-1; the D gene is possibly TRBD1 (6 bases). The germline V and J ends were trimmed by 4 bases and 6 bases, with 13 bases remaining between them. CDR1 SGHTS and CDR2 YDEGEE come from the germline V gene. The CDR3 covers 13 residues. The CDR3, as DNA: TGTGCCAGCAGCCTGGAAGGGGGATCTGAAGCTTTCTTT. Translation: CASSLEGGSEAFF.

This rearrangement joins TRBV11-2 to TRBJ2-3; unclear D gene. Trimming removed 5 bases from V and 3 bases from J, with 6 bases in between. Per germline, CDR1 SGHAT and CDR2 FQNNGV. The CDR3 contains 12 residues. The CDR3 loop reads CASSIRTDTQYF. The CDR3 DNA sequence: TGTGCCAGCAGCATTAGAACAGATACGCAGTATTTT.

This chain uses TRBV6-5 with TRBJ1-1; perhaps TRBD1 as D (5 bases). The CDR3 covers 14 residues. The V gene's germline CDR1 is MNHEY and CDR2 SVGAGI. Between the trimmed V and J ends, which lost 2 bases and 4 bases, there was a span of 11 bases. CDR3 in DNA: TGTGCCAGCAGTTACGATGGGGGGGTCACTGAAGCTTTCTTT. This sequence encodes CASSYDGGVTEAFF.

The chain recombines TRBV10-3 with TRBJ1-5; the D gene is possibly TRBD1 (5 bases). Germline V CDR1 and CDR2: ENHRY, SYGVKD. V dropped 0 bases and J dropped 7 bases, with 13 bases sitting between them. The CDR3 is 15 residues long. DNA for the CDR3: TGTGCCATCAGTGAGTCCGGCCAGGGAGGCCAGCCCCAGCATTTT. Translated, it gives CAISESGQGGQPQHF.

This sequence joins TRBV10-2 and TRBJ2-5, with 8 bases lining up with TRBD2. CDR3 length equals 13 residues. Germline V gene data show CDR1 as WSHSY and CDR2 as SAAADI. Germline trimming cut 7 bases from V and 3 bases from J; bases unmatched to any gene: 4. The CDR3 reads CASTQRGKETQYF. For the CDR3, the DNA is TGCGCCAGCACCCAGCGGGGGAAAGAGACCCAGTACTTC.

This rearrangement joins TRBV3-1 (or the pseudogene TRBV3-2) to TRBJ2-1, with TRBD1 matching over 7 bases. Losses at the gene ends were 4 bases for V and 0 bases for J; bases not matched to a gene: 9. In germline, CDR1 is LGHDT, CDR2 YNNKEL (reference sequence). The CDR3 is made up of 17 amino acids. CDR3 region: CASSRAGTELSYNEQFF. Here the CDR3 DNA reads TGTGCCAGCAGCCGGGCCGGGACAGAACTCTCCTACAATGAGCAGTTCTTC.

V gene TRBV10-3 combines with J gene TRBJ1-3; 9 positions agree with TRBD1. The CDR3 has 17 residues. J gave up 0 bases and V 4 bases, and 7 bases lay outside the gene matches. Per germline, CDR1 ENHRY and CDR2 SYGVKD. DNA of the CDR3: TGTGCCATCAGTGGGGGGGGACAGGGTCGCTCTGGAAACACCATATATTTT. Translating gives CAISGGGQGRSGNTIYF.

The V gene is TRBV6-5, the J gene TRBJ2-3; tentatively, D is TRBD2 (6 bases). Germline values: CDR1 MNHEY, CDR2 SVGAGI. V was pared by 4 bases and J by 4 bases, with 6 bases between. The CDR3 extends over 12 amino acids. The CDR3 spells CASSSSADTQYF. The CDR3 DNA reads TGTGCCAGCAGTTCTAGCGCAGATACGCAGTATTTT.

This clone has only a few counts. The rearrangement uses TRBV20-1 and TRBJ1-2, with D perhaps matching TRBD1 (5 bases). This CDR3 has 11 amino acids. Between the trimmed V and J ends, which lost 7 bases and 6 bases, there was a span of 12 bases. CDR1 DFQATT and CDR2 SNEGSKA come from the germline V gene (reference sequence). Here the CDR3 DNA reads TGCAGTGTACGGGGGTTCGATGGCTACACCTTC. Translating gives CSVRGFDGYTF.

V gene TRBV5-5 combines with J gene TRBJ1-5; 8 nucleotides match TRBD1. Germline lookup yields CDR1 SGHKS and CDR2 YYEKEE (reference sequence). This CDR3 contains 14 residues. The V and J ends lost 4 bases and 3 bases, in that order; junction bases with no gene match: 3. CDR3 residues: CASSRTGTNQPQHF. CDR3 nucleotide sequence: TGTGCCAGCAGCCGGACAGGGACCAATCAGCCCCAGCATTTT.

This clone was seen many times. The V call is TRBV7-9, the J call TRBJ1-2; D is undetermined. The V gene's germline CDR1 is SEHNR and CDR2 FQNEAQ (reference sequence). The CDR3 loop spans 13 amino acids. Trimming shortened V by 2 bases and J by 1 base, and 5 bases separated the two germline ends. CDR3 DNA: TGTGCCAGCAGCTTAAACAGTAACTATGGCTACACCTTC. The encoded protein is CASSLNSNYGYTF.

The chain employs TRBV7-6 and TRBJ2-2, with TRBD1 matching over 11 bases. The J segment lost 2 bases and the V segment lost 2 bases, leaving 1 base of the junction unmatched. Per germline, CDR1 SGHVS and CDR2 FNYEAQ. This CDR3 region has 16 residues. CDR3 sequence (DNA): TGTGCCAGCAGCTTACGGACAGGGGGCAACACCGGGGAGCTGTTTTTT. This encodes CASSLRTGGNTGELFF.

The chain couples TRBV3-1 (or the pseudogene TRBV3-2) to TRBJ2-1; D gene uncertain. CDR3 length: 13 residues. Germline CDR1 and CDR2: LGHDT and YNNKEL (reference sequence). The germline V and J ends were trimmed by 1 base and 7 bases, with 8 bases remaining between them. The CDR3 DNA reads TGTGCCAGCAGCCAAGTTGCAGGTAATGAGCAGTTCTTC. Translated, it gives CASSQVAGNEQFF.

V usage is TRBV2 and J usage is TRBJ2-3; D perhaps matches TRBD2 (7 bases). The CDR3 has 13 residues. V was clipped by 6 bases and J by 6 bases, with 13 bases between them. CDR1 is SNHLY and CDR2 is FYNNEI in the germline V gene. The CDR3 region has the DNA TGTGCCAGCAGGCGCGGGGGCGGGGATACGCAGTATTTT. Amino acid sequence: CASRRGGGDTQYF.

The chain combines TRBV9 with TRBJ2-1; D uncertain. V lost 2 bases, J lost 2 bases, and 8 bases lay in between. The CDR3 is 14 amino acids. The V gene's germline CDR1 is SGDLS and CDR2 YYNGEE. The CDR3 is CASSVASAYNEQFF. The CDR3 DNA is TGTGCCAGCAGCGTGGCCTCAGCCTACAATGAGCAGTTCTTC.

The chain uses TRBV5-1 and TRBJ2-7, with 9 bases identical to TRBD1. Germline V gives CDR1 SGHRS, CDR2 YFSETQ. CDR3 length equals 12 residues. The V gene end was trimmed by 4 bases and the J gene end by 5 bases; junction bases not matched to a gene: 1. The CDR3 loop reads CASSRDRDEQYF. CDR3 coding DNA: TGCGCCAGCAGCCGGGACAGGGACGAGCAGTACTTC.

Only a few counts were recorded for this clone. CDR3 sequence: CASSPGWEETQYF. CDR3 coding DNA: TGTGCCAGCTCACCAGGATGGGAGGAGACCCAGTACTTC. This rearrangement joins TRBV18 to TRBJ2-5, with D maybe TRBD2 (5 bases). Trimming cost V 2 bases and J 5 bases, with 9 bases left between them. Looked up from germline, CDR1 is KGHSH and CDR2 is LQKENI. This CDR3 spans 13 amino acids.

This clone has more than one count but fewer than ten. The chain joins TRBV30 to TRBJ1-2, with 7 bases aligning to TRBD1. V shed 0 bases, J shed 8 bases, and the junction held 21 bases outside the gene matches. The CDR3 runs to 18 residues. The germline gives CDR1 GTSNPN, CDR2 SVGIG (reference sequence). CDR3 in amino acids: CAWSVRGQRDSRGGGYTF. The CDR3 nucleotides are TGTGCCTGGAGTGTACGGGGACAGCGAGACTCCCGTGGAGGGGGCTACACCTTC.

The chain recombines TRBV27 with TRBJ2-7, with 12 bases fitting TRBD1. The CDR3 has 16 residues. Germline assignment: CDR1 MNHEY and CDR2 SMNVEV (reference sequence). J was trimmed by 6 bases and V by 4 bases; bases with no gene match: 10. This chain's CDR3 is CASSSPGGTGGAEQYF. In DNA form, the CDR3 reads TGTGCCAGCAGTTCCCCCGGGGGGACAGGGGGCGCCGAGCAGTACTTC.